Listed here is a single T cell receptor (beta chain). Its antigen is as yet unknown. Other DNA sequences in the sample encode the same CDR3. An overlapping HIV-1 Gag peptide pool stimulated these cells at roughly 0.97 ug/peptide/mL. Sorting of responding CD4+ T cells relied on upregulated CD40 ligand together with CD69. The data derive from a study of persistence of HIV-infected CD4 T cells. General study findings and limits: CMV- and Gag-responding cells had lower TCRbeta richness than CD3/CD28-responding cells.

The germline V gene has CDR1 SGHTA and CDR2 FQGNSA. The CDR3 consists of 15 residues. V gave up 5 bases and J gave up 3 bases; unmatched junction bases: 6. The immunoSEQ assay was version 4, run in survey mode. The table came from immunoSEQ multiplex PCR; TCRdb's copy has only in-frame clones and leaves some out. The sample consists of fewer than 40,000 clones, roughly three quarters of them appearing once. The chain recombines TRBV7-2 with TRBJ2-1, with 8 bases that match TRBD2. The specimen was CD4+ T cells sorted from PBMCs after 18-hour stimulation, collected from a patient who received antiretroviral therapy. The TCR comes from an adult man with HIV who was CMV-seropositive. The CDR3 protein is CASSPPSGGYNEQFF. DNA for the CDR3: TGTGCCAGCAGCCCCCCAAGCGGGGGCTACAATGAGCAGTTCTTC.